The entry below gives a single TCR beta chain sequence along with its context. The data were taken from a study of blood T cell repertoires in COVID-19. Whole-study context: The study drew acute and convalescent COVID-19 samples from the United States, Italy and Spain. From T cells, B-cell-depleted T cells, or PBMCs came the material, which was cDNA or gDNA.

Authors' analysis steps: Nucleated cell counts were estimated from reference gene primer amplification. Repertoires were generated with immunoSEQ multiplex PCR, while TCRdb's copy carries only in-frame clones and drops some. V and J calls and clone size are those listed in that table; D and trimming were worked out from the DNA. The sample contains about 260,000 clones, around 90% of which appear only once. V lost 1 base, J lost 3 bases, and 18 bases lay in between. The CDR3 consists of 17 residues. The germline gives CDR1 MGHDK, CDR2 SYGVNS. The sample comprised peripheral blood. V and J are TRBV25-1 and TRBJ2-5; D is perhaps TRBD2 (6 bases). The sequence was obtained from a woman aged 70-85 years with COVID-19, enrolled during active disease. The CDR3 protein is CASSEFTGVGSEETQYF. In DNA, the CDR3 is TGTGCCAGCAGTGAATTTACGGGGGTGGGGAGCGAAGAGACCCAGTACTTC.